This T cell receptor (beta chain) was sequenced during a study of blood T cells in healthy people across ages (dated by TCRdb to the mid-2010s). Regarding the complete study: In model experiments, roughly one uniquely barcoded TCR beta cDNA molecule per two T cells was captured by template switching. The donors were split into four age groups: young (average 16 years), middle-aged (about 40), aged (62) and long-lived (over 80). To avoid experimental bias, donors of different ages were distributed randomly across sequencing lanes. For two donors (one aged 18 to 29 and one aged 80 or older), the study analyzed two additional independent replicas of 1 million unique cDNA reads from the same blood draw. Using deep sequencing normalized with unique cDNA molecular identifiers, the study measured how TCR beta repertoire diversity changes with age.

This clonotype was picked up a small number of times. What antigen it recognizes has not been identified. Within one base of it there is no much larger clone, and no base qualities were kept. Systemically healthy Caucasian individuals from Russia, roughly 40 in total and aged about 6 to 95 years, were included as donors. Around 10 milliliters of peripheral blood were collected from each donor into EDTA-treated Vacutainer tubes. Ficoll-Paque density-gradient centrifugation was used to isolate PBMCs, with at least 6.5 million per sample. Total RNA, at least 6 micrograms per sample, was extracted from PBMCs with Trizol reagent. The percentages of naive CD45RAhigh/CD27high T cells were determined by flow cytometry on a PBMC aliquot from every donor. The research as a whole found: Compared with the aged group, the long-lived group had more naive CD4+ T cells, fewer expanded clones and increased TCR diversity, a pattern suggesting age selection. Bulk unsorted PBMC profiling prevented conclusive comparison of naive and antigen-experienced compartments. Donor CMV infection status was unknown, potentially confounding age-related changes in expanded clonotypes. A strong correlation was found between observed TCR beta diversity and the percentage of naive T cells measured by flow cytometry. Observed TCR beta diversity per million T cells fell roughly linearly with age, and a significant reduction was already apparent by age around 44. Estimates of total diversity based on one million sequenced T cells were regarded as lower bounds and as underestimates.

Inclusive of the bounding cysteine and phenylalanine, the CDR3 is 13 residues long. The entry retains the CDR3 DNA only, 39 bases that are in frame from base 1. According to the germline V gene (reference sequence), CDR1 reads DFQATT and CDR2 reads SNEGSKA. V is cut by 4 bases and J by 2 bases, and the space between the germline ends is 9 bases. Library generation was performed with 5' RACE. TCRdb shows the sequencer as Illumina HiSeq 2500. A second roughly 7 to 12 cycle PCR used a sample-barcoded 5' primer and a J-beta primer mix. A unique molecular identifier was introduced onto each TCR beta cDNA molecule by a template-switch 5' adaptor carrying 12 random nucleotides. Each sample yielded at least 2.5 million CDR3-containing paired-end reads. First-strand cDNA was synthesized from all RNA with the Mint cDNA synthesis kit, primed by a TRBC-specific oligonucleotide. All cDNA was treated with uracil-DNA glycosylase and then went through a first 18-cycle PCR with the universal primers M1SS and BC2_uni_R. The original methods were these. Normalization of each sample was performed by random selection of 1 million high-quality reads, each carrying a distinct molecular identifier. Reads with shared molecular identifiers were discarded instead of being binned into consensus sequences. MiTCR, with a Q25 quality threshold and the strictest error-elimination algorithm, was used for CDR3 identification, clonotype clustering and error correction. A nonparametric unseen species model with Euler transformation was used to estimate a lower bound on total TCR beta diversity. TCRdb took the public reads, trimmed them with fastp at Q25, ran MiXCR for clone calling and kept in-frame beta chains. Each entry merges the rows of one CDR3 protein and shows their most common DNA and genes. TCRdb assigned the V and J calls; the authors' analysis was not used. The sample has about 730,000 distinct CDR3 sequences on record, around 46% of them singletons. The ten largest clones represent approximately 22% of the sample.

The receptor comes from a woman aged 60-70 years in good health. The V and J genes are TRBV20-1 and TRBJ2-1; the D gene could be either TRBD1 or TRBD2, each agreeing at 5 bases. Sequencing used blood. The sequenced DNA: TGCAGTGCTATTGGGGGAACCTACAATGAGCAGTTCTTC. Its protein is CSAIGGTYNEQFF.